Below are 13 T cell receptor beta chains sequenced from a single sample in a study of cytomegalovirus exposure and HLA in healthy donors (dated by TCRdb to between 2016 and 2019). The library came from the immunoSEQ multiplex PCR assay. TCRdb's version of the immuneACCESS table is confined to in-frame rearrangements and falls short of the full clone set. An unresolved V gene accounts for under half of the shortfall where checked; the remainder is of unknown origin. The sample table holds about 140,000 clones, of which about 89% were seen once. 0.6% to 0.85% of the sample comes from the top ten. Sequenced sample: PBMCs. Source of these receptors: a man younger than 35 in good health and CMV-seronegative.

This clone was found once. J is TRBJ2-3 and V is TRBV27; the match to TRBD2 covers 8 bases. The trim removed 5 bases at V and 3 bases at J, leaving 1 base unmatched. CDR3 length equals 13 residues. CDR1 and CDR2 from the germline V gene are MNHEY and SMNVEV (reference sequence). Here the CDR3 DNA reads TGTGCCAGCAGTGGACTAGCTACAGATACGCAGTATTTT. Translation gives CASSGLATDTQYF.

The V call is TRBV5-1, the J call TRBJ2-3; TRBD2 matches 9 bases. The CDR3 totals 16 residues. Germline V gives CDR1 SGHRS, CDR2 YFSETQ. V was pared by 3 bases and J by 2 bases, with 7 bases of the junction left unmatched. In DNA form, the CDR3 reads TGCGCCAGCAGCTCCTTTAGCGGGGGAGCCACAGATACGCAGTATTTT. Protein sequence: CASSSFSGGATDTQYF. Full variable domain (remainder filled in from reference TRBV5-1 and TRBJ2-3): KAGVTQTPRYLIKTRGQQVTLSCSPISGHRSVSWYQQTPGQGLQFLFEYFSETQRNKGNFPGRFSGRQFSNSRSEMNVSTLELGDSALYLCASSSFSGGATDTQYFGPGTRLTVL.

DNA of the CDR3: TGTGCCAGTACCGGACAGGTCAATCAGCCCCAGCATTTT. Protein sequence: CASTGQVNQPQHF. This chain links TRBV19 with TRBJ1-5; 7 nucleotides agree with TRBD1. Germline assignment: CDR1 LNHDA and CDR2 SQIVND (reference sequence). With V trimmed by 7 bases and J by 3 bases, 3 bases remained unmatched. CDR3 length: 13 amino acids.

This clone was detected only a few times. The V gene is TRBV19, the J gene TRBJ2-1; D unresolved. Germline values: CDR1 LNHDA, CDR2 SQIVND (reference sequence). V dropped 7 bases and J dropped 4 bases, with 11 bases sitting between them. This CDR3 spans 13 amino acids. CDR3 nucleotides: TGTGCCAGTACGCCCACGAGGTACAATGAGCAGTTCTTC. It specifies CASTPTRYNEQFF.

This sequence joins TRBV5-3 and TRBJ1-1; TRBD1 matches at 10 bases. TRBV5-3 is noted as an ORF with a role that remains uncertain. The ends lost 5 bases at V and 0 bases at J; junction bases unmatched: 7. The CDR3 consists of 16 residues. The CDR3 nucleotides are TGTGCCAGAAGGACGGGACAGGGGACCATGAACACTGAAGCTTTCTTT. This codes for CARRTGQGTMNTEAFF.

The chain links TRBV9 to TRBJ2-3; TRBD2 matches 9 bases. With 5 bases clipped from V and 1 base from J, the junction kept 2 bases outside the gene matches. Germline V gives CDR1 SGDLS, CDR2 YYNGEE. This CDR3 region has 14 residues. CDR3 in amino acids: CASSLAGGTDTQYF. The CDR3 coding sequence is TGTGCCAGCAGTTTAGCGGGAGGCACAGATACGCAGTATTTT. Drawing the rest from reference TRBV9 and TRBJ2-3, the complete variable domain is DSGVTQTPKHLITATGQRVTLRCSPRSGDLSVYWYQQSLDQGLQFLIQYYNGEERAKGNILERFSAQQFPDLHSELNLSSLELGDSALYFCASSLAGGTDTQYFGPGTRLTVL.

This rearrangement joins TRBV6-5 to TRBJ2-1; a weak D match, TRBD2 (5 bases). Per the germline V gene, CDR1 is MNHEY and CDR2 is SVGAGI. The V and J ends lost 7 bases and 6 bases respectively, with 13 bases between them. The CDR3 loop spans 13 amino acids. The chain's CDR3 is CASKGSPLNEQFF. CDR3 DNA sequence: TGTGCCAGCAAAGGGAGCCCTCTCAATGAGCAGTTCTTC.

The chain links TRBV2 to TRBJ2-1, with 10 bases that match TRBD2. Trimming cost V 11 bases and J 2 bases; bases outside gene matches: 18. The V gene's germline CDR1 is SNHLY and CDR2 FYNNEI. There are 18 residues in the CDR3. CDR3 amino acids: CARTSPAHTSGTYNEQFF. The CDR3, as DNA: TGTGCCCGCACGTCCCCGGCTCATACTAGCGGGACCTACAATGAGCAGTTCTTC.

V is TRBV9 and J is TRBJ2-7; D unclear. This CDR3 has 17 amino acids. The V and J ends lost 4 bases and 4 bases respectively, with 24 bases between them. Germline V CDR1 and CDR2: SGDLS, YYNGEE. CDR3 residues: CASSTPTFRDSHYEQYV. As DNA, the CDR3 is TGTGCCAGCAGCACCCCTACTTTTCGCGACTCTCATTACGAGCAGTACGTC.

This clone was detected once. The V gene is TRBV7-8, the J gene TRBJ2-7, with D possibly TRBD1 on 5 matching bases. The CDR3 length is 16 residues. The germline V gene encodes CDR1 SGHVS and CDR2 FQNEAQ. The ends were cut back, 0 bases at V and 2 bases at J, with 14 bases in the middle. Here the CDR3 reads CASSLAGRQGPYEQYV. The CDR3 bases are TGTGCCAGCAGCTTAGCAGGTCGTCAGGGCCCCTACGAGCAGTACGTC.

This rearrangement joins TRBV9 to TRBJ1-4; TRBD1 aligns across 8 bases. The trim removed 3 bases at V and 8 bases at J, leaving 9 bases unmatched. The germline gives CDR1 SGDLS, CDR2 YYNGEE. There are 15 residues in the CDR3. The CDR3 DNA is TGTGCCAGCAGCGCCGACAGGGGCAATCTGGAAAAACTGTTTTTT. Its translation: CASSADRGNLEKLFF. Using reference TRBV9 and TRBJ1-4 for the parts outside the CDR3, the full variable domain is DSGVTQTPKHLITATGQRVTLRCSPRSGDLSVYWYQQSLDQGLQFLIQYYNGEERAKGNILERFSAQQFPDLHSELNLSSLELGDSALYFCASSADRGNLEKLFFGSGTQLSVL.

The V call is TRBV10-3, the J call TRBJ2-1; TRBD2 is a possible D gene (6 bases). CDR1 is ENHRY, CDR2 SYGVKD, per germline. V was pared by 6 bases and J by 7 bases, with 19 bases between. The CDR3 totals 15 residues. The CDR3 sequence is CAIRALKWGVNEQFF. The CDR3 bases are TGTGCCATCAGAGCCTTAAAGTGGGGGGTTAATGAGCAGTTCTTC.

The chain is built from TRBV5-4 and TRBJ1-4, with 7 bases identical to TRBD1. The CDR3 length is 12 residues. Germline V gene sequence: CDR1 SGHNT, CDR2 YYREEE (reference sequence). The CDR3 region is CAAGGTNEKLFF. The DNA for the CDR3 is TGTGCTGCAGGGGGGACTAATGAAAAACTGTTTTTT.